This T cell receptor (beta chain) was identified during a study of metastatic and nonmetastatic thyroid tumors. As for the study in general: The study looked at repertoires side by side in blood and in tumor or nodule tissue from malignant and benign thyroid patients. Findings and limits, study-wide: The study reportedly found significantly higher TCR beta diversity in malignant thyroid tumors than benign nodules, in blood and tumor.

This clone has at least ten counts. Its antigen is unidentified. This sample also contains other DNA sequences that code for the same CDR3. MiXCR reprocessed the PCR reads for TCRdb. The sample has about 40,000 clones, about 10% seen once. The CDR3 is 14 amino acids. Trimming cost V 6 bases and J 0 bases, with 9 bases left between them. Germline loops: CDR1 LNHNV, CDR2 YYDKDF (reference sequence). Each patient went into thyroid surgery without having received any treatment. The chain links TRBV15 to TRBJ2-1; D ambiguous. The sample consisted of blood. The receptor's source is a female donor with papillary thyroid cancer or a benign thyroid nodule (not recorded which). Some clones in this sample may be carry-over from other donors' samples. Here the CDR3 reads CATSTASSYNEQFF. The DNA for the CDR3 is TGTGCCACCAGTACGGCCAGCTCCTACAATGAGCAGTTCTTC.